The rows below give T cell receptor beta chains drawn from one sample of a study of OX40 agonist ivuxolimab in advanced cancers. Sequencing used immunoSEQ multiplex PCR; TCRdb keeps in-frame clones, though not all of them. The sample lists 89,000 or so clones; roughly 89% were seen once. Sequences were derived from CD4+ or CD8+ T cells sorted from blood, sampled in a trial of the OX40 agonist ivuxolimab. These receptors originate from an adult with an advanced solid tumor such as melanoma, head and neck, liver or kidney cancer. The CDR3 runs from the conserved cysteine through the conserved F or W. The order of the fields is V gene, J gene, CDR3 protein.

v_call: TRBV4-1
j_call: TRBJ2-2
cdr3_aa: CASSRLAGDGELFF

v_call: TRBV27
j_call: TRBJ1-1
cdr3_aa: CASSLGGAHTEAFF

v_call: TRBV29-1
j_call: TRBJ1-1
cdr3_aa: CSVEVGAMNTEAFF

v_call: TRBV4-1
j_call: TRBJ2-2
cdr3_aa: CASSQDGTSVSTGELFF

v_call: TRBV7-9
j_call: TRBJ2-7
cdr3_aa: CASTQGFPYEQYF

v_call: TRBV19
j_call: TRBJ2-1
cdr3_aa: CASSVGQGSGYNEQFF

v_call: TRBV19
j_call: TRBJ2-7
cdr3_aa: CASSATDYYEQYF

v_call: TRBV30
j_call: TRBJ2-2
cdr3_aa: CAWATTGAVLGTGELFF

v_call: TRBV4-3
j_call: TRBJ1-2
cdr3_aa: CASSQDVAWSSNGYTF

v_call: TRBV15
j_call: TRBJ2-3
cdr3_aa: CATRNFGMTADTQYF

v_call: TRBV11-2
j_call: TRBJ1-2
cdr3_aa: CASSPPFLGVRYGYTF

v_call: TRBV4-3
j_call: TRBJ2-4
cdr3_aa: CASSQERLGQGENIQYF

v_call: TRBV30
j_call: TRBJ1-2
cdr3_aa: CAWAEQGQIGYTF

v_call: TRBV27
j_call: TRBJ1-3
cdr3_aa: CASSLEGLSSSGNTIYF

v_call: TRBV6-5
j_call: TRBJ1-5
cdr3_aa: CASSPWGFGQPQHF